This TCR beta chain was sequenced for a study of cytomegalovirus exposure and HLA in healthy donors. Across the study: HLA-typed donors were the source of approximately 80 million unique TCRs held in an early data release. Notes on the study in general: What a later analysis reportedly showed was that an Asian-associated ancestry cluster had fewer N-insertions than the roughly 670-donor mean. Data from an earlier analysis indicated that most TCR beta V segments were productive either about 90% or about 30% of the time.

PCR was performed using 60 Vbeta and 13 Jbeta primers. This table comes from immunoSEQ multiplex PCR, and its TCRdb copy is limited to in-frame clones, with some not included. Of 130,000 or so clones listed, about 75% are singletons. The CDR3 totals 12 residues. Trimming removed 2 bases from V and 5 bases from J, with 7 bases in between. Germline V gene data show CDR1 as SGHTS and CDR2 as YDEGEE. Note on this clone: Its specificity is unknown.

The clonotype comes from a man between 40 and 49 years old in good health and CMV-seronegative. Sample: PBMCs. The V gene is TRBV5-8, the J gene TRBJ1-1; D might be TRBD1 (5 bases). CDR3 nucleotides: TGTGCCAGCAGCTTTGGGGGGACTGAAGCTTTCTTT. The encoded protein is CASSFGGTEAFF.